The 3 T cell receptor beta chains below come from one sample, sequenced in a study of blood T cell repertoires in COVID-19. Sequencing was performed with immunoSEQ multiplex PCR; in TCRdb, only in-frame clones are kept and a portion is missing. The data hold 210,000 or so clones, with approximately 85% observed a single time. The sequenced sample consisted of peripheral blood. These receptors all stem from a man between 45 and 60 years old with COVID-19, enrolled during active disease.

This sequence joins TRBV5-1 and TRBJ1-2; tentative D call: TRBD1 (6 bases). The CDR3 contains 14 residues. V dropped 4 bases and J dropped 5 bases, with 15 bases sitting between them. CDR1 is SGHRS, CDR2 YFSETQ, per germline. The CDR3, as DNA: TGCGCCAGCAGCCGGGATCAGGGGACATATGGCTACACCTTC. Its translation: CASSRDQGTYGYTF.

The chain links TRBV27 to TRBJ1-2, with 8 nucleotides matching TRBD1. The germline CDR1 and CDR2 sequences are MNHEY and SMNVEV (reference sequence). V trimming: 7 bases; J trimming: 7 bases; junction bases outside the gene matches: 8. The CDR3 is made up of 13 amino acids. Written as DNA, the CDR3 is TGTGCCAGCAAACGACAGGGGCTGAGTGGCTACACCTTC. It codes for CASKRQGLSGYTF.

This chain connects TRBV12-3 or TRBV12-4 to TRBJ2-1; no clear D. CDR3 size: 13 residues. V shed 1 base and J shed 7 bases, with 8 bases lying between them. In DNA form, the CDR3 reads TGTGCCAGCAGTTTAGGGGCGTCTAATGAGCAGTTCTTC. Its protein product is CASSLGASNEQFF.